This T cell receptor beta chain was found in a study of blood T cell repertoires in COVID-19. Turning to the study itself: From the United States, Italy and Spain came samples of acute and convalescent COVID-19. Sources were T cells, B-cell-depleted T cells, or PBMCs; the material itself was cDNA or gDNA.

In the authors' methods: Reference gene primer amplification in the assay estimated nucleated cell counts. Some clones are missing from TCRdb's copy, which holds only in-frame ones; the method was immunoSEQ multiplex PCR. V, J and clone size derive from that table, while D and trimming were established from the DNA sequence. The data show about 60,000 clones, about 80% seen once. Trimming at V came to 4 bases and at J to 4 bases, leaving 12 bases not matched to a gene. This CDR3 comprises 19 residues. Per the germline V gene, CDR1 is SGHRS and CDR2 is YFSETQ. The sequence derives from a man aged 50 or older with active or convalescent COVID-19. Sequencing was done on a sample of peripheral blood. V usage is TRBV5-1 and J usage is TRBJ2-2; 14 bases are shared with TRBD2. CDR3 nucleotides: TGCGCCAGCAGCCCCCGGGGACTAGCGGGAGTAGTCAGCACCGGGGAGCTGTTTTTT. Its translation: CASSPRGLAGVVSTGELFF.